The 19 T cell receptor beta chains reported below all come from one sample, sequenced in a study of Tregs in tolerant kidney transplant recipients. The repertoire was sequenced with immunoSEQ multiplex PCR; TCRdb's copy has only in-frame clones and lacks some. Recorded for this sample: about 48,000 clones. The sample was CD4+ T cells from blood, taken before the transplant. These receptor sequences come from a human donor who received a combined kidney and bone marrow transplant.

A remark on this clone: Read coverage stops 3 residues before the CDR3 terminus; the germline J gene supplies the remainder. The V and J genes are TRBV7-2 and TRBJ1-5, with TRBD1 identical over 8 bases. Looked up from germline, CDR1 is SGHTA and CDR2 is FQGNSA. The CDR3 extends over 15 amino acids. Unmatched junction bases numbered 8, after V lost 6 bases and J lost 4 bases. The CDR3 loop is CASRKDRGENQPQHF. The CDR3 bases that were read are TGTGCCAGCAGAAAAGACAGGGGAGAAAATCAGCCC.

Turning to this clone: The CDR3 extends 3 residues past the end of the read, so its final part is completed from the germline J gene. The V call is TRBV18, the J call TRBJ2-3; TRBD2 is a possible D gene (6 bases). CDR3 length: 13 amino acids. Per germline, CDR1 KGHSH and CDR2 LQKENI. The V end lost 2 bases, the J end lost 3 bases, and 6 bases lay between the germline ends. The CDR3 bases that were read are TGTGCCAGCTCACCAGCGGGAACAGATACG. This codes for CASSPAGTDT. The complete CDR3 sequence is CASSPAGTDTQYF.

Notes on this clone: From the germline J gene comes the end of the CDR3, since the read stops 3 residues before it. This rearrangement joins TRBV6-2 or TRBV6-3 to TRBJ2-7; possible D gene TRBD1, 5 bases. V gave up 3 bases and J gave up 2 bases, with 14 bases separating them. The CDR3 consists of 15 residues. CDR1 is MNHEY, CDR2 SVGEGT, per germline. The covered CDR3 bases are TGTGCCAGCAGTTATTTCAGGGCTGGGACCTACGAG. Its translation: CASSYFRAGTYE. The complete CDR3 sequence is CASSYFRAGTYEQYF.

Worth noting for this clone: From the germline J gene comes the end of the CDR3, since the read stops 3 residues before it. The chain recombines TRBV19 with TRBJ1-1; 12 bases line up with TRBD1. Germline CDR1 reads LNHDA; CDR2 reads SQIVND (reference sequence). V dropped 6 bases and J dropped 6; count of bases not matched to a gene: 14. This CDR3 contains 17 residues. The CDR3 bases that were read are TGTGCCAGTAGCATAATTACCGGGACAGGGGGCGTCGCTGAA. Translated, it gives CASSIITGTGGVAE. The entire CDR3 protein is CASSIITGTGGVAEAFF.

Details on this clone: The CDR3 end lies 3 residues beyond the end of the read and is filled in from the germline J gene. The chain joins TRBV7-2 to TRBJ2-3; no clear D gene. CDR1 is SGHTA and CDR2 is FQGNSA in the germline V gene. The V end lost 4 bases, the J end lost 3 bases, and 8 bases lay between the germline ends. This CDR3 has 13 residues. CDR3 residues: CASSYIITDTQYF. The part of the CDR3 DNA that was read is TGTGCCAGCAGCTACATTATAACAGATACG.

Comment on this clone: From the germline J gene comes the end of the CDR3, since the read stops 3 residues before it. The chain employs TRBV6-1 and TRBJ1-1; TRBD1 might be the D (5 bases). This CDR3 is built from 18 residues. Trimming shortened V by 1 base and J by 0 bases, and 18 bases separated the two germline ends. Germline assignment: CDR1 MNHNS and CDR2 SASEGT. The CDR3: CASSEVGGGVRLNTEAFF. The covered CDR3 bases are TGTGCCAGCAGTGAAGTCGGGGGAGGTGTCCGATTGAACACTGAA.

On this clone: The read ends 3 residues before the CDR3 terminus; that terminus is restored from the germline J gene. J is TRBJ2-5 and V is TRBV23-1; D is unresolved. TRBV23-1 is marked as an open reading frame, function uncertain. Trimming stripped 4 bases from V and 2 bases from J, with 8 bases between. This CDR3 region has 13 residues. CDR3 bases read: TGCGCCAGCAGTCGGCAGGCTCAAGAGACC. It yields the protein CASSRQAQET. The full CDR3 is CASSRQAQETQYF.

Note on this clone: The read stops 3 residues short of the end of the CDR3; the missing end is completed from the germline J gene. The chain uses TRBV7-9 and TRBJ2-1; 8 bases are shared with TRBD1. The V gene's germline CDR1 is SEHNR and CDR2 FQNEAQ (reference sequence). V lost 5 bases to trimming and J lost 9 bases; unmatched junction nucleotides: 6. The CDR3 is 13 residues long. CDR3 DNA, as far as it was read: TGTGCCAGCAGCATCCAGGGGGCAGGTGAG. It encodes CASSIQGAGE. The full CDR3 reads CASSIQGAGEQFF.

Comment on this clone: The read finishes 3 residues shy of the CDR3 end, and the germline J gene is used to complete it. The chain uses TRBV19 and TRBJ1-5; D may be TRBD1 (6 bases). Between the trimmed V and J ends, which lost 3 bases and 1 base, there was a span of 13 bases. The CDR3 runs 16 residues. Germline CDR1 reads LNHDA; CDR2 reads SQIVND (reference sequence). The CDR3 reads CASSIQFRGSNQPQHF. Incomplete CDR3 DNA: TGTGCCAGTAGTATTCAGTTCAGGGGCAGCAATCAGCCC.

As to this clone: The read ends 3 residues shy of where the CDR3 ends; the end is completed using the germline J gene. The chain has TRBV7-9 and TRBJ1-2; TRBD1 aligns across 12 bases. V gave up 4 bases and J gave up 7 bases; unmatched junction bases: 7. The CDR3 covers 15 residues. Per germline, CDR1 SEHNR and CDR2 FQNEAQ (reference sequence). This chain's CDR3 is CASSSPGQGAGGYTF. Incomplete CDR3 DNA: TGTGCCAGCAGCTCACCGGGACAGGGGGCGGGTGGC.

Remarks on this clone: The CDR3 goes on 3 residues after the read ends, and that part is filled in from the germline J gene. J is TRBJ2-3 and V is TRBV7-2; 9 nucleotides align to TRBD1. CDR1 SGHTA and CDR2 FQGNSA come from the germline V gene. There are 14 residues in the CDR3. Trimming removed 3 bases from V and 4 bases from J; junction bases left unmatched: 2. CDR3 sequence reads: CASSLGQGPDTQYF. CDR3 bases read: TGTGCCAGCAGCTTGGGACAGGGACCAGATACG.

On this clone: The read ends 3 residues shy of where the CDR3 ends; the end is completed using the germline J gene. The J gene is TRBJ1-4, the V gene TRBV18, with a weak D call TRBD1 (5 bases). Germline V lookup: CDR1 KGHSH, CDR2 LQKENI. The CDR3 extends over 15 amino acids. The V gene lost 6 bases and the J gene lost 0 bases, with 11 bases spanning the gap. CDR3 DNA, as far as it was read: TGTGCCAGCTCGCCAAAGGGGTCAACTAATGAAAAA. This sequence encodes CASSPKGSTNEK. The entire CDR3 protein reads CASSPKGSTNEKLFF.

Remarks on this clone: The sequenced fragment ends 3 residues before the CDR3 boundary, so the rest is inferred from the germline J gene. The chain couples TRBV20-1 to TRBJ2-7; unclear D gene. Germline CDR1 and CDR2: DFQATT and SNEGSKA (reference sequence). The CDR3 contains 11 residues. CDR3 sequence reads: CTPRCSYEQYF. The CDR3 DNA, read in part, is TGCACCCCGAGGTGTTCCTACGAG.

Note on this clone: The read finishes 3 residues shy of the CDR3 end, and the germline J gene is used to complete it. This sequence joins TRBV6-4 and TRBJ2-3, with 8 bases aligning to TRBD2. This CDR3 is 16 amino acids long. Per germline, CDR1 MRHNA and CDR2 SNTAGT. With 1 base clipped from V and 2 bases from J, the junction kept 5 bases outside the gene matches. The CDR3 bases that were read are TGTGCCAGCAGTGACTTAGCGGGAAGACCCACAGATACG. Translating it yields CASSDLAGRPTDT. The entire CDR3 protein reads CASSDLAGRPTDTQYF.

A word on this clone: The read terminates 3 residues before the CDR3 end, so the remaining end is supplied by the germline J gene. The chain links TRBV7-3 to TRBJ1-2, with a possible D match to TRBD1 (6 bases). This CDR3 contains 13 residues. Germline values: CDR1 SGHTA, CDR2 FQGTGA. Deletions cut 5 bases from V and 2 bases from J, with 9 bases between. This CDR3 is CASSPQGNYGYTF. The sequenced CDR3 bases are TGTGCCAGCAGCCCCCAGGGGAACTATGGC.

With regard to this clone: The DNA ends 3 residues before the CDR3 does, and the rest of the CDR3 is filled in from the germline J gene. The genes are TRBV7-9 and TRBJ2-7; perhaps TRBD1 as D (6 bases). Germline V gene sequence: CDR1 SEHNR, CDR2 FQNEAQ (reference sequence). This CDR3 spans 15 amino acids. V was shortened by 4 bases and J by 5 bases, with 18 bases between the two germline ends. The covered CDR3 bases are TGTGCCAGCAGCTCAGGGGCAGGTAGGACCGACGAG. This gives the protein CASSSGAGRTDE. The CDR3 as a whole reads CASSSGAGRTDEQYF.

The CDR3 DNA, read in part, is TGCAGTGCTCCAGGGCCAACTAATGAAAAA. Its translation is CSAPGPTNEK. The whole CDR3 sequence reads CSAPGPTNEKLFF. This chain joins TRBV20-1 and TRBJ1-4, with D perhaps TRBD1 (5 bases). The read ends 3 residues early relative to the CDR3; the germline J gene fills the gap. The V and J ends lost 5 bases and 0 bases respectively, with 7 bases between them. The germline gives CDR1 DFQATT, CDR2 SNEGSKA (reference sequence). The CDR3 has 13 amino acids.

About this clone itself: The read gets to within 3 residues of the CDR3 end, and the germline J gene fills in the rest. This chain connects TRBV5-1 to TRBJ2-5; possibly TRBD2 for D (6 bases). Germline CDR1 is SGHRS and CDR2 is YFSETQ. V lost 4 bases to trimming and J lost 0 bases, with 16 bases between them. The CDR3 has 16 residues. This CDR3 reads CASSENGGGNQETQYF. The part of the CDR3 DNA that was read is TGCGCCAGCAGCGAGAACGGGGGTGGGAACCAAGAGACC.

CDR3 amino acids: CASSLGLADSTDTQYF. CDR3 DNA, as far as it was read: TGCGCCAGCAGCTTGGGGCTAGCGGACAGCACAGATACG. V and J are TRBV5-1 and TRBJ2-3, with 7 nucleotides matching TRBD2. Read data end 3 residues before the CDR3 end; the end is taken from the germline J gene. This CDR3 has 16 residues. Trimming took 0 bases from V and 0 from J; bases not matched to a gene: 4. CDR1 and CDR2 (germline): SGHRS, YFSETQ. Combining the CDR3 with reference TRBV5-1 and TRBJ2-3 gives the whole variable domain KAGVTQTPRYLIKTRGQQVTLSCSPISGHRSVSWYQQTPGQGLQFLFEYFSETQRNKGNFPGRFSGRQFSNSRSEMNVSTLELGDSALYLCASSLGLADSTDTQYFGPGTRLTVL.